These T cell receptor beta chains were read from a single sample in a study of blood T cell repertoires in COVID-19. Measured with immunoSEQ multiplex PCR; TCRdb has only the in-frame clones, and not every one. The sample lists about 120,000 clones; 90% were seen once. Input material: peripheral blood. All receptors derive from a woman aged 60-70 years with COVID-19, enrolled during active disease. Both conserved end residues are part of each CDR3. A D gene is named only where the DNA matches it firmly. Size tells how often a clone was seen (once, few, many) or the class of an expanded clone, and some rows leave it out.

CDR3aa	CDR3nt	len	v_gene	j_gene	abundance	d_gene
CAISVTGAGNTIYF	TGTGCCATCAGTGTCACGGGGGCTGGAAACACCATATATTTT	14	TRBV10-3	TRBJ1-3	.	.
CASSRDRGTNEKLFF	TGTGCCAGCAGCCGGGACAGGGGTACTAATGAAAAACTGTTTTTT	15	TRBV6-4	TRBJ1-4	.	TRBD1
CASSQTTGVGNTIYF	TGTGCCAGCAGTCAAACTACAGGGGTTGGAAACACCATATATTTT	15	TRBV2	TRBJ1-3	.	TRBD1
CASSLSRLAGGPRSYNEQFF	TGTGCCAGCAGCTTGTCCCGATTAGCGGGGGGGCCAAGGTCGTACAATGAGCAGTTCTTC	20	TRBV5-4	TRBJ2-1	.	TRBD2
CASSAGQGSLGANYGYTF	TGTGCCAGCAGCGCGGGACAGGGAAGTTTAGGCGCTAACTATGGCTACACCTTC	18	TRBV5-5	TRBJ1-2	.	TRBD1
CASSRDREQYF	TGTGCCAGTAGTAGAGACCGGGAGCAGTACTTC	11	TRBV19	TRBJ2-7	few	.
CASSASGGLSTDTQYF	TGTGCCAGCAGCGCCAGCGGGGGCTTGAGCACAGATACGCAGTATTTT	16	TRBV9	TRBJ2-3	.	TRBD2
CASSHRYLAGGDTQYF	TGTGCCAGCAGCCATCGATACCTAGCGGGGGGAGATACGCAGTATTTT	16	TRBV3-1/TRBV3-2	TRBJ2-3	.	TRBD2
CASSYSAWGTQPQHF	TGTGCCAGCAGTTACTCTGCTTGGGGCACTCAGCCCCAGCATTTT	15	TRBV6-5	TRBJ1-5	.	.
CASSQGGGQGVFKGEAFF	TGTGCCAGCAGCCAAGGAGGGGGACAGGGGGTGTTCAAGGGTGAAGCTTTCTTT	18	TRBV3-1/TRBV3-2	TRBJ1-1	.	TRBD1
CASISLAGVFEQFF	TGTGCCAGCATCAGCCTAGCGGGGGTATTTGAGCAGTTCTTC	14	TRBV28	TRBJ2-1	once	TRBD2
CASSLDPGTEAFF	TGTGCCAGCAGCTTAGATCCGGGCACTGAAGCTTTCTTT	13	TRBV11-3	TRBJ1-1	.	.
CASSQVMGTGQAAEQYF	TGTGCCAGCAGCCAAGTAATGGGTACAGGGCAGGCGGCCGAGCAGTACTTC	17	TRBV3-1/TRBV3-2	TRBJ2-7	once	.
CASSRTGGRFQNNEQFF	TGTGCCAGCTCACGGACAGGGGGACGGTTCCAGAACAATGAGCAGTTCTTC	17	TRBV18	TRBJ2-1	once	TRBD1
CASVGGGANEQFF	TGTGCTAGTGTGGGCGGGGGGGCAAATGAGCAGTTCTTC	13	TRBV12-5	TRBJ2-1	.	TRBD2
CASSLGGYEQYF	TGTGCCAGCAGCCTGGGGGGCTACGAGCAGTACTTC	12	TRBV6-5	TRBJ2-7	.	.
CASGLILGQGGHNQPQHF	TGTGCTAGTGGTTTGATTCTCGGTCAGGGGGGACACAATCAGCCCCAGCATTTT	18	TRBV12-5	TRBJ1-5	.	TRBD1
CASSRGPFYEQYF	TGTGCCAGCTCCAGGGGGCCTTTCTACGAGCAGTACTTC	13	TRBV9	TRBJ2-7	.	TRBD1
CATSRGVETVEQYF	TGTGCCACCAGCAGAGGGGTGGAGACAGTCGAGCAGTACTTC	14	TRBV15	TRBJ2-7	.	.
CASSQDSEEQFF	TGCGCCAGCAGCCAAGATTCCGAGGAGCAGTTCTTC	12	TRBV4-1	TRBJ2-1	few	.
CAIGTSERETQYF	TGTGCCATCGGGACTAGCGAACGAGAGACCCAGTACTTC	13	TRBV10-3	TRBJ2-5	.	TRBD2
CASWQGGAGELFF	TGTGCCAGCTGGCAGGGGGGAGCCGGGGAGCTGTTTTTT	13	TRBV12-3/TRBV12-4	TRBJ2-2	.	.
CASRNLSGGAAKNIQYF	TGTGCCAGCAGAAACCTGTCCGGGGGGGCAGCCAAAAACATTCAGTACTTC	17	TRBV27	TRBJ2-4	.	TRBD2
CSVHREWNYGYTF	TGCAGCGTCCACAGGGAGTGGAACTATGGCTACACCTTC	13	TRBV29-1	TRBJ1-2	few	.
CSVGTGVNYGYTF	TGCAGCGTTGGGACAGGAGTTAACTATGGCTACACCTTC	13	TRBV29-1	TRBJ1-2	.	TRBD1
CASTRGLANNEQFF	TGTGCCAGCACCCGAGGACTAGCCAACAATGAGCAGTTCTTC	14	TRBV9	TRBJ2-1	.	TRBD2
CAIRQTGANYGYTF	TGTGCCATCCGACAGACAGGGGCTAACTATGGCTACACCTTC	14	TRBV10-3	TRBJ1-2	.	TRBD1
CASSLGRNTEAFF	TGTGCTAGCAGCTTAGGCAGGAACACTGAAGCTTTCTTT	13	TRBV7-7	TRBJ1-1	.	.
CASSPLQGSTYEQYF	TGCGCCAGCAGCCCTCTACAGGGATCAACCTACGAGCAGTACTTC	15	TRBV5-1	TRBJ2-7	few	.
CASSVDMAVGIYEQYF	TGTGCCAGCAGCGTAGACATGGCGGTAGGCATCTACGAGCAGTACTTC	16	TRBV9	TRBJ2-7	.	.
CAITDRYTGELFF	TGTGCCATTACGGACAGATACACCGGGGAGCTGTTTTTT	13	TRBV27	TRBJ2-2	.	.
CASSTGGTGNTIYF	TGTGCCAGTAGTACGGGGGGCACGGGAAACACCATATATTTT	14	TRBV19	TRBJ1-3	.	.
CASSFQGRGGYTF	TGTGCCAGCAGTTTCCAGGGACGGGGGGGCTACACCTTC	13	TRBV27	TRBJ1-2	.	.
CASSQDRGNTEAFF	TGTGCCAGCAGCCAAGATCGAGGGAACACTGAAGCTTTCTTT	14	TRBV3-1/TRBV3-2	TRBJ1-1	.	.
CASTRQGLQPQHF	TGTGCCAGCACCAGACAGGGGCTTCAGCCCCAGCATTTT	13	TRBV2	TRBJ1-5	.	TRBD1
CASSGRHAYSGNTIYF	TGTGCCAGCAGCGGAAGACATGCGTACTCTGGAAACACCATATATTTT	16	TRBV4-2	TRBJ1-3	.	.
CATFSTRDRVVRWGTEAFF	TGTGCCACTTTCTCTACCCGGGACAGAGTGGTCCGATGGGGTACTGAAGCTTTCTTT	19	TRBV19	TRBJ1-1	.	TRBD1
CASSQGATNFYGYTF	TGTGCCAGTAGCCAGGGGGCTACAAATTTCTATGGCTACACCTTC	15	TRBV19	TRBJ1-2	.	TRBD1
CAIASEQDYGYTF	TGTGCCATCGCATCAGAGCAGGACTATGGCTACACCTTC	13	TRBV10-3	TRBJ1-2	.	.
CASSYSFQESTNEKLFF	TGTGCCAGCAGTTACAGCTTCCAGGAATCGACTAATGAAAAACTGTTTTTT	17	TRBV6-2/TRBV6-3	TRBJ1-4	.	.
CASSLGASGDTLF	TGCGCCAGCAGCTTGGGGGCTTCCGGCGACACCCTCTTC	13	TRBV5-1	TRBJ2-1	.	.